This T cell receptor (beta chain) was recovered during a study of cytomegalovirus exposure and HLA in healthy donors. The PCR used 60 Vbeta and 13 Jbeta primers. Assay: immunoSEQ multiplex PCR; the TCRdb copy retains only in-frame clones and omits some. The sample yields under 150,000 clones, over 65% seen once. CDR3 length: 15 amino acids. The germline V gene has CDR1 MGHRA and CDR2 YSYEKL. V shed 5 bases and J 2 bases; nucleotides not matched to a gene: 6. General study findings and limits: Versus the roughly 670-donor mean, an Asian-associated ancestry cluster reportedly showed fewer N-insertions in a later analysis. When analyzed later, the rates of TCR association showed variation by HLA locus, with DRB1 the most and HLA-C the fewest.

Details on this clone: What it binds is not known.

J is TRBJ1-1 and V is TRBV4-1; 9 bases fit TRBD1. The receptor was isolated from a man younger than 35 in good health and CMV-seronegative. Sequenced material: PBMCs. CDR3 nucleotide sequence: TGCGCCAGCAGCTTAGGACAGGGGACCAACACTGAAGCTTTCTTT. Protein sequence: CASSLGQGTNTEAFF.